The clone carrying this T cell receptor (beta chain) was seen only a few times. Its antigen is not known. The data belong to a study of cytomegalovirus exposure and HLA in healthy donors. A multiplex PCR was run with 60 Vbeta primers and 13 Jbeta primers. Some clones are missing from TCRdb's copy, which holds only in-frame ones; the method was immunoSEQ multiplex PCR. In the table there are approximately 82,000 clones, around 9.1% of which are singletons. The donors (healthy individuals) were bone marrow donors. Whole-study results and caveats: Using a false discovery rate of 0.05, a later analysis showed that approximately 17,000 TCR beta sequences were associated with HLA alleles. Several V segments, TRBV6-2 and TRBV6-3 among them, could not be told apart and were dropped. Earlier analysis found most TCR beta V segments productive about 87% or about 30% of the time.

Per germline, CDR1 MNHEY and CDR2 SMNVEV (reference sequence). The trim removed 5 bases at V and 4 bases at J, leaving 7 bases unmatched. The CDR3 is 15 residues long. The receptor comes from a man aged 55 to 70 in good health and CMV-seropositive. Material: PBMCs. The chain carries TRBV27 and TRBJ1-3; 8 nucleotides line up with TRBD1. The CDR3 nucleotides read TGTGCCAGCAGTCCCCTGGACAGGGCGGGAAACACCATATATTTT. Translation gives CASSPLDRAGNTIYF.